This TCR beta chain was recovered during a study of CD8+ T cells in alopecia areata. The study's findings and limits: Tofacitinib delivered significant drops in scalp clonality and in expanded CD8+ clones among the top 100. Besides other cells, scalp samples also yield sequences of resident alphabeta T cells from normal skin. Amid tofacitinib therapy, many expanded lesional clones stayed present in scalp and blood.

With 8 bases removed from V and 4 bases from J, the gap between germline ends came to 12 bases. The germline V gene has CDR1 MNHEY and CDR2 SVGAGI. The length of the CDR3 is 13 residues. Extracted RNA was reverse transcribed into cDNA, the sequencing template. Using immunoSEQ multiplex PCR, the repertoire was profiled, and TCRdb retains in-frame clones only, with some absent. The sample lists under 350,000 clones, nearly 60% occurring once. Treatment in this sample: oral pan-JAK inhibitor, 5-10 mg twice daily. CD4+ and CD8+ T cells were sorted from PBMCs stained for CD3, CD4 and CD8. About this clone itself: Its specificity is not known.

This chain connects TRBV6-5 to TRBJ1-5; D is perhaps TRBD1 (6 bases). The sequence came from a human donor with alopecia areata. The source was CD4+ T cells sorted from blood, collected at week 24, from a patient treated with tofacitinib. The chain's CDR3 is CASQDSWNQPQHF. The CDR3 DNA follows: TGTGCCAGCCAGGACAGTTGGAATCAGCCCCAGCATTTT.